This T cell receptor beta chain was sequenced in a study of Ad26.COV2.S vaccination and SARS-CoV-2 variants. Study outcomes and limitations: Spike-specific TCR breadth in vaccine recipients exceeded that seen in placebo recipients.

Data came from immunoSEQ multiplex PCR; TCRdb stores just in-frame clones and leaves some out. Seen here are 75,000 to 100,000 clones, 82% observed once, and the top ten hold roughly 15%. This CDR3 has 16 residues. Germline CDR1 and CDR2: LGHNA and YNFKEQ. V was trimmed by 4 bases and J by 0 bases, leaving 16 bases between them. Details on this clone: Its antigen is unknown.

Sequencing used peripheral blood, obtained after recovery from COVID-19. This chain links TRBV4-2 with TRBJ2-7; D might be TRBD1 or TRBD2, each matching 6 bases. This clonotype originated in a human donor who had recovered from COVID-19. Written as DNA, the CDR3 is TGTGCCAGCAGCCGCCTGGTGGGGGGCCCCTCCTACGAGCAGTACTTC. Its translation: CASSRLVGGPSYEQYF.